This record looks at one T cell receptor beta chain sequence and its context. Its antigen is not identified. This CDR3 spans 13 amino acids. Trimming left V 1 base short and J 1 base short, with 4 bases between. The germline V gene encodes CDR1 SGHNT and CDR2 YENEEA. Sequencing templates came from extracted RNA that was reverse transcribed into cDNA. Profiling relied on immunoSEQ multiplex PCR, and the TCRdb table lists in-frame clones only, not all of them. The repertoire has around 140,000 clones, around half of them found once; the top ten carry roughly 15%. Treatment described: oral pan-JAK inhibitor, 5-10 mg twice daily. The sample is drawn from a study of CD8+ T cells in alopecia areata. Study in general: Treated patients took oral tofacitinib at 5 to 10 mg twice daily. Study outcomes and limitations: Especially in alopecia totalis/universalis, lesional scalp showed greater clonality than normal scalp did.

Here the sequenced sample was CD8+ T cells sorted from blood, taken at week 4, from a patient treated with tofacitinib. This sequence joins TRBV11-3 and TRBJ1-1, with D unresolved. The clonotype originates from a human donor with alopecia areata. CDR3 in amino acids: CASSLGQNTEAFF. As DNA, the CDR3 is TGTGCCAGCAGCTTAGGGCAGAACACTGAAGCTTTCTTT.